Sequencing of this T cell receptor beta chain was carried out in a study of blood T cell repertoires in COVID-19. Study at large: Acute-phase and convalescent COVID-19 samples originated in the United States, Italy and Spain. PBMCs, B-cell-depleted T cells, or T cells provided the cDNA or gDNA that made up the material.

The CDR3 has 16 amino acids. V was clipped by 0 bases and J by 5 bases, with 16 bases between them. The germline V gene has CDR1 SGHAT and CDR2 FQNNGV. Per the authors' pipeline: By means of reference gene primer amplification, nucleated cell counts were estimated. The assay was immunoSEQ multiplex PCR, and TCRdb's table has in-frame clones only and misses some. The DNA gave D and trimming, while V, J and clone size come from that table. The sample records 97,000 or so clones, roughly four fifths being singletons. V and J are TRBV11-2 and TRBJ1-2; D uncertain. The sequence derives from a man in his 60s with acute or convalescent COVID-19. The sequenced sample was peripheral blood. The CDR3 DNA sequence: TGTGCCAGCAGCTTAGAAAGGGCGGGCGCGGGATATGGCTACACCTTC. This sequence encodes CASSLERAGAGYGYTF.